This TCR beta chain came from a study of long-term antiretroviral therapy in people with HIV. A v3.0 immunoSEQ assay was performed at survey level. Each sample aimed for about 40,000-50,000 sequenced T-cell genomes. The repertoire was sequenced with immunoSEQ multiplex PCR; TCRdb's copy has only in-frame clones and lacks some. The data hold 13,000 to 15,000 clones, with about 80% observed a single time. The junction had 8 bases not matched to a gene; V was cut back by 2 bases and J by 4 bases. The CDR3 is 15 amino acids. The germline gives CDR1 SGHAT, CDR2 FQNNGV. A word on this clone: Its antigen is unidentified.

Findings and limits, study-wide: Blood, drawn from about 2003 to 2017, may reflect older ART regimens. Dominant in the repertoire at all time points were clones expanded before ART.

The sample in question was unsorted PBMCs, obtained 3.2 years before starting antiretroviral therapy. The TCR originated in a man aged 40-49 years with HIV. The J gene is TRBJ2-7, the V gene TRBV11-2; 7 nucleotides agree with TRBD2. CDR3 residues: CASSLPSGGFYEQYF. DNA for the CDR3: TGTGCCAGCAGCTTACCATCGGGGGGTTTTTACGAGCAGTACTTC.